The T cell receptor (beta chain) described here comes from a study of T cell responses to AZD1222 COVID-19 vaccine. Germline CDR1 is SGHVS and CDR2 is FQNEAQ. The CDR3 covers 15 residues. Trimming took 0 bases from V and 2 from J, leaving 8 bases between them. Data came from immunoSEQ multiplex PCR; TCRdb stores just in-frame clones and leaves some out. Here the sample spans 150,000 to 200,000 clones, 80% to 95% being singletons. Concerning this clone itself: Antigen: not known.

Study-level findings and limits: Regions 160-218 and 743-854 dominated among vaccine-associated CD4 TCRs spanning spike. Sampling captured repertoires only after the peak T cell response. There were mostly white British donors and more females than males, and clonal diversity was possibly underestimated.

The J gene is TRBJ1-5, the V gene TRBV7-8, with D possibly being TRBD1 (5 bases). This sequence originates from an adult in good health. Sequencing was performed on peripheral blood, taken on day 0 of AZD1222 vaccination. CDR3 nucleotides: TGTGCCAGCAGCTTAGCGGGGGGAGGCAATCAGCCCCAGCATTTT. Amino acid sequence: CASSLAGGGNQPQHF.